This T cell receptor beta chain emerged from a study of blood T cells in healthy people across ages. This clonotype was seen only a few times. Germline is not matched at one junction end, which may reflect a read error. The CDR3 sequence is 13 residues long. The germline CDR1 and CDR2 sequences are SSHAT and FNYEAQ (reference sequence). The use of a sample-barcoded 5' primer and a J-beta primer mix characterized a second PCR of 7 to 11 cycles. MiXCR, applied by TCRdb to the 5' RACE reads, yields one record per CDR3 protein. The sample lists some 1.8 million distinct CDR3 sequences, roughly two fifths seen once, with 23% in the top ten.

Input material: blood. This clonotype was sampled from a human donor in good health. This chain joins TRBV7-7 and TRBJ2-1, with 7 bases matching TRBD2. CDR3: CASSRDYNNEQFF. The CDR3 DNA reads as TGTGCTAGCAGCCGGGACTACAACAATGAGCAGTTCTTC.